In its sample, the clone carrying this TCR beta chain was seen many times. Antigen specificity is unknown. The data are from a study of T cells in Graves' hyperthyroidism and ophthalmopathy. Study-level information: Initial diagnosis, before any treatment, was when peripheral blood was collected. General study points: Most expanded thyroid clonotypes above 0.001 also appeared in blood.

J lost 2 bases, V lost 5 bases, and 9 bases had no gene match. The CDR3 is made up of 16 amino acids. Looked up from germline, CDR1 is SGHVS and CDR2 is FQNEAQ. The hyperthyroidism patients had all been newly diagnosed, and their disease duration was under 2 months. Their ages ranged from 18 to 65 years. Based on clinical symptoms, serum thyroxine and TRAb, thyroid ultrasound and orbital computed tomography, diagnoses were reached. What was amplified from RNA transcripts were TCR beta CDR3 regions. The HTBI primer set served for first-round RT-PCR of the TCR CDR3. One entry per CDR3 protein results from TCRdb running MiXCR on the multiplex PCR reads. The table has hundreds of thousands of distinct CDR3 sequences, 13% seen once; the top ten hold 9.2%.

The sequenced material came from blood. The receptor comes from a woman aged 18-29 years with Graves' hyperthyroidism. The chain recombines TRBV7-8 with TRBJ2-7; TRBD1 agrees at 10 bases. CDR3 residues: CASSPEGTGVAYEQYF. As DNA, the CDR3 is TGTGCCAGCAGCCCAGAGGGGACAGGGGTGGCCTACGAGCAGTACTTC.